This is a list of T cell receptor beta chains from one sample in a study of beta chain features in type 1 diabetes. Generated by immunoSEQ multiplex PCR, the TCRdb table keeps only in-frame clones and is missing some. The table shows 300,000 to 350,000 clones, with roughly 14% occurring only once. Sequencing was performed on naive CD4+ T cells from blood. These TCRs come from a woman between 18 and 29 years old with type 1 diabetes. CDR3s include the opening cysteine and the closing phenylalanine or tryptophan. The order of the fields is V gene, J gene, clone size, D gene, CDR3 protein, CDR3 DNA. The D gene is left open where the match is weak. Clone size is stated in some rows and not others, as once, few, many or a class when expanded.

TRBV2	TRBJ2-4	NA	NA	CASTGLAKNIQYF	TGTGCCAGCACCGGTTTAGCCAAAAACATTCAGTACTTC
TRBV9	TRBJ2-4	few	NA	CASSGGSKNIQYF	TGTGCCAGCAGCGGAGGGTCGAAAAACATTCAGTACTTC
TRBV30	TRBJ1-5	NA	NA	CAWSPQGNQPQHF	TGTGCCTGGAGTCCCCAGGGCAATCAGCCCCAGCATTTT
TRBV7-9	TRBJ2-3	few	NA	CASSRGQTFTDTQYF	TGTGCCAGCAGCCGAGGACAGACCTTCACAGATACGCAGTATTTT
TRBV5-1	TRBJ1-1	few	NA	CASSRGYATEAFF	TGCGCCAGCAGCCGAGGATACGCAACAGAAGCTTTCTTT
TRBV28	TRBJ2-1	few	TRBD2	CASSLTATSGSQFGQFF	TGTGCCAGCAGTTTGACTGCGACTAGCGGGAGCCAATTCGGGCAGTTCTTC
TRBV13	TRBJ2-5	NA	NA	CASSLTAGLSETQYF	TGTGCCAGCAGCTTAACGGCGGGGTTATCAGAGACCCAGTACTTC
TRBV7-7	TRBJ2-5	NA	NA	CASSLVRSETQYF	TGTGCCAGCAGCTTAGTTCGGTCCGAGACCCAGTACTTC
TRBV2	TRBJ2-1	NA	NA	CASSRSPVRDSYNEQFF	TGTGCCAGCAGTCGCTCCCCAGTGCGGGACTCCTACAATGAGCAGTTCTTC
TRBV6-5	TRBJ1-2	few	TRBD1	CASSWDSSGGYTF	TGTGCCAGCAGCTGGGACAGCTCTGGCGGCTACACCTTC
TRBV5-4	TRBJ1-1	NA	TRBD1	CASSSDLQGGTEAFF	TGTGCCAGCAGCTCCGACCTACAGGGGGGCACTGAAGCTTTCTTT
TRBV4-1	TRBJ2-2	NA	TRBD1	CASSHPSPGQMSNTGELFF	TGCGCCAGCAGCCATCCATCGCCGGGACAGATGTCGAACACCGGGGAGCTGTTTTTT
TRBV6-5	TRBJ2-1	few	TRBD1	CASSYSGTGHYNEQFF	TGTGCCAGCAGTTACTCAGGGACAGGGCACTACAATGAGCAGTTCTTC
TRBV9	TRBJ2-1	NA	NA	CASSPVTYNEQFF	TGTGCCAGCAGCCCCGTAACCTACAATGAGCAGTTCTTC
TRBV30	TRBJ1-1	NA	TRBD1	CAWSPPDRMAFF	TGTGCCTGGAGTCCACCGGACAGGATGGCTTTCTTT
TRBV5-5	TRBJ1-2	few	NA	CASSFPGSQGARGTF	TGTGCCAGCAGCTTTCCCGGGTCCCAAGGGGCTCGCGGCACCTTC
TRBV18	TRBJ1-1	few	NA	CASSPLSIGDTEAFF	TGTGCCAGCTCACCATTGAGTATCGGTGACACTGAAGCTTTCTTT
TRBV4-2	TRBJ1-2	NA	TRBD1	CASSQGGQGNYGYTF	TGTGCCAGCAGCCAAGGGGGACAGGGAAACTATGGCTACACCTTC
TRBV30	TRBJ1-2	NA	TRBD1	CASSGGAYGYTF	TGTGCATCCTCAGGGGGAGCCTATGGCTACACCTTC
TRBV5-4	TRBJ2-1	NA	NA	CASSLSFLAEPYNEQFF	TGTGCCAGCAGCTTGTCCTTTCTGGCGGAGCCCTACAATGAGCAGTTCTTC
TRBV11-2	TRBJ2-1	NA	TRBD2	CASSPGLAGNNEQFF	TGTGCCAGCAGCCCAGGACTAGCGGGAAACAATGAGCAGTTCTTC
TRBV7-9	TRBJ2-4	NA	TRBD2	CASSPAGGEGNIQYF	TGTGCCAGCAGCCCTGCGGGCGGGGAGGGAAACATTCAGTACTTC
TRBV10-3	TRBJ2-7	NA	TRBD1	CASLGTGAYEQYF	TGTGCCAGCTTAGGGACAGGAGCGTACGAGCAGTACTTC
TRBV18	TRBJ2-5	NA	NA	CASSSQQGQETQYF	TGTGCCAGCTCATCGCAACAGGGTCAGGAGACCCAGTACTTC
TRBV19	TRBJ2-1	NA	NA	CASRQTGNEQFF	TGTGCCAGTAGACAAACAGGTAATGAGCAGTTCTTC
TRBV28	TRBJ2-7	NA	TRBD2	CASSPTSGRNHEQYF	TGTGCCAGCAGTCCTACTAGCGGGAGAAACCACGAGCAGTACTTC
TRBV28	TRBJ2-7	few	NA	CASSGASSYEQYF	TGTGCCAGCAGTGGGGCCAGCTCCTACGAGCAGTACTTC
TRBV14	TRBJ2-2	NA	NA	CASSQGRAGIAGELFF	TGTGCCAGCAGCCAAGGTCGGGCAGGGATTGCCGGGGAGCTGTTTTTT
TRBV7-9	TRBJ1-1	NA	NA	CASSRIPGHKDAEAFF	TGTGCCAGCAGTCGAATTCCGGGACACAAAGACGCTGAAGCTTTCTTT
TRBV28	TRBJ2-7	NA	TRBD2	CASTKGLAITYEQYF	TGTGCCAGCACTAAGGGACTAGCGATAACCTACGAGCAGTACTTC
TRBV27	TRBJ2-1	NA	NA	CASSFADLNGYEQFF	TGTGCCAGCAGTTTCGCGGACTTGAATGGGTATGAGCAGTTCTTC
TRBV5-4	TRBJ2-3	few	NA	CASSLGAGTDTQYF	TGTGCCAGCAGCTTGGGGGCAGGCACAGATACGCAGTATTTT
TRBV4-2	TRBJ2-7	few	NA	CASSQDINRAYEQYF	TGTGCCAGCAGCCAAGATATAAACAGGGCCTACGAGCAGTACTTC
TRBV27	TRBJ2-1	NA	TRBD2	CASSSHGTSGRYLYNEQFF	TGTGCCAGCAGTTCCCATGGGACTAGCGGGAGATACCTATACAATGAGCAGTTCTTC
TRBV4-2	TRBJ2-3	NA	TRBD2	CASSQRDTGTSGGTSTDTQYF	TGTGCCAGCAGCCAGAGGGATACCGGGACTAGCGGAGGCACTAGCACAGATACGCAGTATTTT
TRBV29-1	TRBJ1-3	NA	NA	CSVEEQAGLGNTIYF	TGCAGCGTTGAAGAGCAGGCAGGGCTTGGAAACACCATATATTTT
TRBV9	TRBJ1-1	few	TRBD1	CASSPQGFGTGKLNTEAFF	TGTGCCAGCAGTCCCCAGGGATTCGGGACAGGGAAACTGAACACTGAAGCTTTCTTT
TRBV7-9	TRBJ1-2	NA	NA	CASSRVGGLNYGYTF	TGTGCCAGCAGTCGCGTCGGGGGGCTTAACTATGGCTACACCTTC
TRBV5-1	TRBJ1-2	NA	TRBD1	CASSLDPGQGGRRVGYTF	TGCGCCAGCAGCCTAGATCCGGGACAGGGGGGCCGGCGTGTTGGCTACACCTTC
TRBV7-6	TRBJ2-1	NA	TRBD2	CASSPGERGYNEQFF	TGTGCCAGCAGCCCCGGGGAGCGGGGCTACAATGAGCAGTTCTTC
TRBV6-1	TRBJ1-5	few	NA	CASSEAGVGGHQPQHF	TGTGCCAGCAGTGAAGCCGGTGTGGGAGGCCATCAGCCCCAGCATTTT
TRBV10-3	TRBJ2-7	NA	TRBD1	CAISESRDSDLPEQYF	TGTGCCATCAGTGAGTCTCGGGACAGTGATTTGCCCGAGCAGTACTTC
TRBV30	TRBJ2-1	NA	TRBD2	CAWSGGLAGGTYNEQFF	TGTGCCTGGAGTGGGGGACTAGCGGGAGGGACCTACAATGAGCAGTTCTTC
TRBV5-4	TRBJ1-5	NA	TRBD1	CASSRPQGDLDQPQHF	TGTGCCAGCAGCCGACCACAGGGGGACTTAGATCAGCCCCAGCATTTT
TRBV11-2	TRBJ2-7	few	TRBD1	CASSLVSDRAYEQYF	TGTGCCAGCAGCTTAGTATCGGACAGGGCCTACGAGCAGTACTTC
TRBV11-2	TRBJ2-1	few	TRBD2	CASSFGRGGRALSYNEQFF	TGTGCCAGCAGCTTTGGTAGAGGCGGGAGGGCCCTCTCCTACAATGAGCAGTTCTTC